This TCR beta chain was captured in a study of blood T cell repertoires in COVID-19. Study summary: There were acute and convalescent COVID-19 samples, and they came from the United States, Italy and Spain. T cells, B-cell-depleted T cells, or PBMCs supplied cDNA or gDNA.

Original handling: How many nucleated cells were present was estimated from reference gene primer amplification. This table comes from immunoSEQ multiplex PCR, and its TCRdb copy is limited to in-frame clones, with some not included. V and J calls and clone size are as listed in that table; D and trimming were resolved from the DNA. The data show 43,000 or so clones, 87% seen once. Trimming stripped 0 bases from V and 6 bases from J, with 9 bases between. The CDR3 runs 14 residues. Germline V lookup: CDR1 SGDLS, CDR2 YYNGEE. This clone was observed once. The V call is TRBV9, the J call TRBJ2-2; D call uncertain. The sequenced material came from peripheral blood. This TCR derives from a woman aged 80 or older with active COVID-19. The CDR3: CASSVGVVPGELFF. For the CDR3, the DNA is TGTGCCAGCAGCGTAGGAGTGGTCCCCGGGGAGCTGTTTTTT.